The 20 T cell receptor beta chains below come from one sample, sequenced in a study of cytomegalovirus exposure and HLA in healthy donors. Amplification used 60 Vbeta primers and 13 Jbeta primers. Repertoires were generated with immunoSEQ multiplex PCR, while TCRdb's copy carries only in-frame clones and drops some. The sample holds approximately 77,000 clones, around 65% seen once. Sequencing input: PBMCs. The receptors were gathered from a man aged 60 to 75 in good health and CMV-seropositive.

The chain has TRBV6-5 and TRBJ2-7; TRBD2 matches at 7 bases. V was clipped by 4 bases and J by 7 bases; unmatched bases: 10. The germline CDR1 and CDR2 sequences are MNHEY and SVGAGI. The CDR3 sequence is 14 residues long. The CDR3 nucleotides read TGTGCCAGCAGTTCCCGGGGAGGGGCGGAGGAGCAGTACTTC. Protein product: CASSSRGGAEEQYF.

The J gene is TRBJ2-2, the V gene TRBV9; D is ambiguous. The V end was cut by 1 base, the J end by 7 bases, with 5 bases between. From germline, CDR1 is SGDLS and CDR2 YYNGEE. The CDR3 contains 12 residues. This CDR3 is CASSVSVGELFF. For the CDR3, the DNA is TGTGCCAGCAGCGTATCAGTCGGGGAGCTGTTTTTT.

As concerns this clone: This sample includes further DNA sequences coding for the same CDR3. V usage is TRBV6-5 and J usage is TRBJ1-6; maybe TRBD1 (5 bases). V lost 7 bases to trimming and J lost 9 bases, with 13 bases between them. CDR3 length equals 13 residues. The germline gives CDR1 MNHEY, CDR2 SVGAGI. The CDR3 spells CASTTLGGSPLHF. In DNA, the CDR3 is TGTGCCAGCACCACCCTGGGGGGTTCACCCCTCCACTTT.

The chain couples TRBV6-1 to TRBJ2-2; TRBD1 matches 7 bases. The trim removed 8 bases at V and 5 bases at J, leaving 8 bases unmatched. CDR3 size: 14 residues. Germline V lookup: CDR1 MNHNS, CDR2 SASEGT. This CDR3 is CASLNRGGTGELFF. Here the CDR3 DNA reads TGTGCCAGCCTTAACAGGGGTGGGACCGGGGAGCTGTTTTTT.

This clone appeared a few times. The chain recombines TRBV19 with TRBJ2-1; 11 nucleotides line up with TRBD2. This CDR3 contains 15 residues. CDR1 is LNHDA and CDR2 is SQIVND in the germline V gene (reference sequence). V lost 5 bases to trimming and J lost 6 bases; unmatched junction nucleotides: 6. CDR3 nucleotide sequence: TGTGCCAGTAGTGTCACTAGCGGGAGAGGCAATGAGCAGTTCTTC. This gives the protein CASSVTSGRGNEQFF.

This clone came up a few times. The V gene is TRBV21-1, the J gene TRBJ1-5; the table's D call, TRBD1, has no DNA check behind it. TRBV21-1 corresponds to a pseudogene. CDR3 length: 14 residues. The CDR3 spells CASSVQGSNQPQHF. The CDR3 region has the DNA TGTGCCAGCAGTGTACAGGGAAGCAATCAGCCCCAGCATTTT.

This clone was observed once. This chain links TRBV5-1 with TRBJ2-3; a possible D gene is TRBD2 (5 bases). The V end lost 4 bases, the J end lost 1 base, and 19 bases lay between the germline ends. The germline gives CDR1 SGHRS, CDR2 YFSETQ. The CDR3 consists of 17 residues. The CDR3 loop is CASSDGGRPRGTDTQYF. The CDR3 DNA sequence: TGCGCCAGCAGCGACGGAGGCCGCCCCAGAGGCACAGATACGCAGTATTTT.

The chain combines TRBV5-6 with TRBJ1-5, with 10 bases identical to TRBD1. The J segment lost 7 bases and the V segment lost 5 bases, leaving 6 bases of the junction unmatched. Germline loops: CDR1 SGHDT, CDR2 YYEEEE. The CDR3 covers 14 residues. CDR3 in DNA: TGTGCCAGCAGTTCCGGACAGGGGGACCAGCCCCAGCATTTT. This translates into CASSSGQGDQPQHF. The full variable domain, its missing parts supplied by reference TRBV5-6 and TRBJ1-5, is DAGVTQSPTHLIKTRGQQVTLRCSPKSGHDTVSWYQQALGQGPQFIFQYYEEEERQRGNFPDRFSGHQFPNYSSELNVNALLLGDSALYLCASSSGQGDQPQHFGDGTRLSIL.

This chain links TRBV28 with TRBJ1-5, with TRBD1 identical over 7 bases. Germline CDR1 is MDHEN and CDR2 is SYDVKM. The V gene end was trimmed by 7 bases and the J gene end by 7 bases; junction bases not matched to a gene: 10. This CDR3 spans 14 amino acids. The DNA of the CDR3 is TGTGCCAGCACCTCCGGGACAGTGGGACAGCCCCAGCATTTT. Encoded protein: CASTSGTVGQPQHF.

The V gene is TRBV9, the J gene TRBJ2-7; 7 bases line up with TRBD1. Germline CDR1 reads SGDLS; CDR2 reads YYNGEE. The CDR3 length is 15 residues. The trim removed 4 bases at V and 3 bases at J, leaving 10 bases unmatched. The CDR3 nucleotides read TGTGCCAGCAGCCCCCCACAGGGGATCGGCTACGAGCAGTACTTC. Translating gives CASSPPQGIGYEQYF. The full variable domain, rest sourced from reference TRBV9 and TRBJ2-7, is DSGVTQTPKHLITATGQRVTLRCSPRSGDLSVYWYQQSLDQGLQFLIQYYNGEERAKGNILERFSAQQFPDLHSELNLSSLELGDSALYFCASSPPQGIGYEQYFGPGTRLTVT.

The chain uses TRBV7-8 and TRBJ2-2; perhaps TRBD1 as D (5 bases). Germline CDR1 reads SGHVS; CDR2 reads FQNEAQ. V lost 5 bases and J 0 bases, leaving 10 bases between the germline ends. The CDR3 length is 15 residues. CDR3 bases: TGTGCCAGCAGCCCCTGGGGCGCGAACACCGGGGAGCTGTTTTTT. Amino acid sequence: CASSPWGANTGELFF.

The chain joins TRBV6-5 to TRBJ1-1; D ambiguous. Germline V CDR1 and CDR2: MNHEY, SVGAGI. The CDR3 contains 13 residues. Between the trimmed V and J ends, which lost 0 bases and 8 bases, there was a span of 10 bases. The CDR3 is CASSYSRVGEAFF. In DNA form, the CDR3 reads TGTGCCAGCAGTTACTCGAGGGTTGGGGAAGCTTTCTTT.

The chain uses TRBV6-1 and TRBJ1-1; 9 bases align to TRBD1. Germline-derived CDR1 and CDR2 are MNHNS and SASEGT. V dropped 5 bases and J dropped 4; count of bases not matched to a gene: 8. This CDR3 region has 15 residues. CDR3 amino acids: CASSPWTGVSTEAFF. CDR3 sequence (DNA): TGTGCCAGCAGTCCGTGGACAGGGGTTAGCACTGAAGCTTTCTTT.

V gene TRBV5-1 combines with J gene TRBJ2-3, with D unclear. Germline CDR1 SGHRS, CDR2 YFSETQ. The V end lost 2 bases, the J end lost 2 bases, and 3 bases lay between the germline ends. The CDR3 has 12 amino acids. For the CDR3, the DNA is TGCGCCAGCAGCTTTAACACAGATACGCAGTATTTT. It specifies CASSFNTDTQYF.

The V call is TRBV11-2, the J call TRBJ1-1; D may be TRBD1 (5 bases). The V end was cut by 5 bases, the J end by 0 bases, with 16 bases between. Germline V gives CDR1 SGHAT, CDR2 FQNNGV. This CDR3 contains 16 residues. The CDR3 bases are TGTGCCAGCAGCCAGGTAGGGGTTGGGATGAACACTGAAGCTTTCTTT. Residues: CASSQVGVGMNTEAFF.

The chain joins TRBV19 to TRBJ2-3; a weak D match, TRBD2 (5 bases). This CDR3 contains 15 residues. Germline V gene data show CDR1 as LNHDA and CDR2 as SQIVND (reference sequence). Trimming took 3 bases from V and 1 from J, leaving 11 bases between them. In DNA form, the CDR3 reads TGTGCCAGTAGTATCGTGGGAGCGGGCACAGATACGCAGTATTTT. Residues: CASSIVGAGTDTQYF. Full variable domain (outside the CDR3, taken from reference TRBV19 and TRBJ2-3): DGGITQSPKYLFRKEGQNVTLSCEQNLNHDAMYWYRQDPGQGLRLIYYSQIVNDFQKGDIAEGYSVSREKKESFPLTVTSAQKNPTAFYLCASSIVGAGTDTQYFGPGTRLTVL.

Only one count was recorded for this clone. The chain joins TRBV5-4 to TRBJ1-1, with unresolved D. This CDR3 is built from 12 residues. V was cut by 4 bases and J by 5 bases, with 9 bases left in between. In germline, CDR1 is SGHNT, CDR2 YYREEE (reference sequence). Here the CDR3 reads CASSPAGTEAFF. The CDR3, as DNA: TGTGCCAGCAGCCCGGCCGGGACTGAAGCTTTCTTT.

The chain couples TRBV18 to TRBJ1-2; 11 bases match TRBD1. V shed 3 bases, J shed 4 bases, and the junction held 4 bases outside the gene matches. Germline V CDR1 and CDR2: KGHSH, LQKENI. The CDR3 is made up of 15 amino acids. CDR3 bases: TGTGCCAGCTCACCCGCGGGACAGGGGGGCTATGGCTACACCTTC. Encoded protein: CASSPAGQGGYGYTF.

The sample holds one count of this clone. The genes are TRBV2 and TRBJ1-2, with 10 positions matching TRBD1. This CDR3 is built from 13 residues. In germline, CDR1 is SNHLY, CDR2 FYNNEI. The ends lost 10 bases at V and 5 bases at J; junction bases unmatched: 7. CDR3 bases: TGTGCCAACGACAGGGGGCTTGGGTATGGCTACACCTTC. Translated, it gives CANDRGLGYGYTF.

The chain employs TRBV10-1 and TRBJ2-1; 15 bases agree with TRBD2. Per germline, CDR1 WNHNN and CDR2 SYGVQD (reference sequence). The CDR3 has 14 amino acids. J was trimmed by 10 bases and V by 6 bases; bases with no gene match: 4. The DNA of the CDR3 is TGCGCCAGCAGCCAGGGGACTAGCGGGAGGGAGCAGTTCTTC. Translated: CASSQGTSGREQFF.